Described below is a single TCR beta chain sequence and its context. The assay was immunoSEQ multiplex PCR, and TCRdb's table has in-frame clones only and misses some. The sample has approximately 280,000 clones, approximately 86% seen once. The donors were members of the validation cohort, which comprised about 130 subjects and was separate from the first cohort of 600 to 850 subjects. The data stem from a study of cytomegalovirus exposure and HLA in healthy donors. The CDR3 has 16 amino acids. Trimming at V came to 3 bases and at J to 7 bases, leaving 12 bases not matched to a gene. Per germline, CDR1 SGHTA and CDR2 FQGNSA.

The chain has TRBV7-2 and TRBJ1-2, with 9 bases lining up with TRBD1. Sample: PBMCs. The clonotype was recovered from a young woman in good health and CMV-seronegative. The CDR3 coding sequence is TGTGCCAGCAGCTTCGCCGGGACAGGGAGGTTGGGTGGCTACACCTTC. Translated, it gives CASSFAGTGRLGGYTF.